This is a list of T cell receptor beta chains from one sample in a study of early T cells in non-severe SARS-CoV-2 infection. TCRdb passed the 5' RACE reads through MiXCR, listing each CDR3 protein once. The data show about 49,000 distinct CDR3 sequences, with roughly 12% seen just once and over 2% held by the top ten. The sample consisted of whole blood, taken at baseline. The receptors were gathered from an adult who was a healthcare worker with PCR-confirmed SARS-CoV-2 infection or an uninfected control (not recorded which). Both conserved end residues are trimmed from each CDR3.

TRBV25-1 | AGSDDRGVNEQY
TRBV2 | ASIGDSPMGEQY
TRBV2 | ASSIQGVNSPLH
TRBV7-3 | ASSFSGVGTQY
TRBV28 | ASRAVSYGYT
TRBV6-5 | ASSSRQGFAYEQY
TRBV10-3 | ASSPGGGHQPQH
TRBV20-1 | SARRLSPTQPQH
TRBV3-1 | ASRRINGEQY
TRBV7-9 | ASTKYQREESETQY
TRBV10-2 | ASSESFLDTGELF
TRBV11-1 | ASSTRTGQTGELF
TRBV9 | ASSGNDNQETQY
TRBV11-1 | ASSSLLGGEQY
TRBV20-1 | SARYSGWGSPLH
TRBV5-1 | ASSWGTSGTYEQY
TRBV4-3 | ASSQGGRIGEQY
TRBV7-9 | ASRRLAEETQY
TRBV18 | ASSPQAGGEAF
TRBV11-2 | ASSLAPGLSYQETQY
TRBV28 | ASRSGLAGDGETQY
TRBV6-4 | ASSRYGYTEAF
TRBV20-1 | SARGDSGTNEQF
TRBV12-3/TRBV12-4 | ALSVGSSYNEQF
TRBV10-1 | ATTTGQQNEKAF
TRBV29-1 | SVAGTSGWQETQY
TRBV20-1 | SARAKTVLNTEAF